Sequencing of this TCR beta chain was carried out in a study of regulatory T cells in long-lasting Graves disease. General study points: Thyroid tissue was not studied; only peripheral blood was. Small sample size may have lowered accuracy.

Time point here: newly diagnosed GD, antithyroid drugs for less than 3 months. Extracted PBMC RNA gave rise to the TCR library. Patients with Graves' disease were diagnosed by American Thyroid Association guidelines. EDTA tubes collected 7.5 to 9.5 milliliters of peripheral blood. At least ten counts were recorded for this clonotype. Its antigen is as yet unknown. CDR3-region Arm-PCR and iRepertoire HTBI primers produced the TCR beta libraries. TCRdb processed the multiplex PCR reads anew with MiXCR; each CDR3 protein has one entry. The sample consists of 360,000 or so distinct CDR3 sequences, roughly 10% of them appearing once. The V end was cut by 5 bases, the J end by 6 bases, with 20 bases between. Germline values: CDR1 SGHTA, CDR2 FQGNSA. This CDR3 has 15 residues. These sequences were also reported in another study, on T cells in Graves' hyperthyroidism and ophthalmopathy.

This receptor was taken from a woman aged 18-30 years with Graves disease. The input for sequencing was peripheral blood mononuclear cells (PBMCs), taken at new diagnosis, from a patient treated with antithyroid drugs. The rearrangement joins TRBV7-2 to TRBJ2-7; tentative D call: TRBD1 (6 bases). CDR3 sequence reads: CASSPTGIGIREQYF. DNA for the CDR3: TGTGCCAGCAGCCCCACAGGGATCGGAATACGCGAGCAGTACTTC.